This T cell receptor beta chain was sequenced in a study of blood T cell repertoires in COVID-19. Per the authors' pipeline: Nucleated cell counts were estimated from reference gene primer amplification. The repertoire was sequenced with immunoSEQ multiplex PCR; TCRdb's copy has only in-frame clones and lacks some. V and J calls and clone size are given by that table; D and trimming were obtained from the DNA. The sample has some 400,000 clones, around nine tenths seen once. Adults between roughly 18 and 95 years of age took part from fewer than 30 US areas. Two negative PCRs, clearance, or symptom resolution had been documented for recovered Cohort 3 donors. Trimming removed 7 bases from V and 5 bases from J; junction bases left unmatched: 9. The length of the CDR3 is 14 residues. In germline, CDR1 is LNHDA, CDR2 SQIVND (reference sequence).

The V gene is TRBV19, the J gene TRBJ2-3; TRBD1 agrees at 7 bases. The source is a woman younger than 45 who had recovered from COVID-19. Sequencing was carried out using PBMCs or T cells enriched from blood (not recorded which). The CDR3 bases are TGTGCCAGTACCGCCCCCTACAGGGGAGATACGCAGTATTTT. Translation: CASTAPYRGDTQYF.